Here is one T cell receptor beta chain with its context. The data originate from a study of cytomegalovirus exposure and HLA in healthy donors. Study-wide context: An earlier analysis identified approximately 110 million unique TCR beta sequences in approximately 190 million T cells.

60 Vbeta and 13 Jbeta primers were used in PCR. Libraries were prepared by immunoSEQ multiplex PCR; TCRdb keeps only in-frame clonotypes and omits some of them. The sample shows 140,000 to 150,000 clones, over 75% of them seen only once. The CDR3 is made up of 19 amino acids. Germline trimming cut 3 bases from V and 6 bases from J; bases unmatched to any gene: 13. CDR1 and CDR2 from the germline V gene are SGDLS and YYNGEE. This TCR came from a woman in her thirties in good health and CMV-seronegative. This sequence joins TRBV9 and TRBJ2-2, with TRBD2 identical over 14 bases. The material sequenced was PBMCs. The CDR3 region is CASSGLGTSGRRAPGELFF. In DNA form, the CDR3 reads TGTGCCAGCAGCGGCCTCGGGACTAGCGGGAGAAGAGCTCCCGGGGAGCTGTTTTTT. The variable domain in full, completed from reference TRBV9 and TRBJ2-2, reads DSGVTQTPKHLITATGQRVTLRCSPRSGDLSVYWYQQSLDQGLQFLIQYYNGEERAKGNILERFSAQQFPDLHSELNLSSLELGDSALYFCASSGLGTSGRRAPGELFFGEGSRLTVL.